These 4 T cell receptor beta chains share one sample of origin, sequenced in a study of cytotoxic CD8 clonotypes in ibrutinib-treated CLL. Sequenced by immunoSEQ multiplex PCR; TCRdb stores in-frame clones only, minus some. The repertoire has approximately 57,000 clones, over 55% of them found once; the top ten carry roughly 20%. Sequenced here: PBMCs, sampled after 24 months of ibrutinib treatment. The receptors come from a human donor with chronic lymphocytic leukemia.

This chain connects TRBV27 to TRBJ2-1; 7 bases map to TRBD2. V trimming: 3 bases; J trimming: 1 base; junction bases outside the gene matches: 3. The V gene's germline CDR1 is MNHEY and CDR2 SMNVEV (reference sequence). The CDR3 is made up of 15 amino acids. In DNA, the CDR3 is TGTGCCAGCAGTTTGACGGGAGGTTCCTACAATGAGCAGTTCTTC. It encodes CASSLTGGSYNEQFF.

CDR3 sequence: CASSLVSGRNNEQFF. The CDR3 bases are TGCGCCAGCAGCTTGGTTAGCGGGAGAAACAATGAGCAGTTCTTC. The V and J genes are TRBV5-1 and TRBJ2-1; 9 positions match TRBD2. The germline gives CDR1 SGHRS, CDR2 YFSETQ. With 0 bases clipped from V and 5 bases from J, the junction kept 3 bases outside the gene matches. The CDR3 covers 15 residues.

V gene TRBV5-1 combines with J gene TRBJ2-5, with D possibly matching TRBD1 (5 bases). CDR1 is SGHRS, CDR2 YFSETQ, per germline. The CDR3 loop spans 17 amino acids. Trimming removed 0 bases at V and 0 bases at J, with 15 bases between. CDR3 nucleotide sequence: TGCGCCAGCAGCTTGGACCCAGGGCTCAACAACCAAGAGACCCAGTACTTC. Amino acids: CASSLDPGLNNQETQYF. Full variable domain (remainder filled in from reference TRBV5-1 and TRBJ2-5): KAGVTQTPRYLIKTRGQQVTLSCSPISGHRSVSWYQQTPGQGLQFLFEYFSETQRNKGNFPGRFSGRQFSNSRSEMNVSTLELGDSALYLCASSLDPGLNNQETQYFGPGTRLLVL.

In its sample, this clone was seen once. CDR3: CASRLVNRLAGLNEQFF. The CDR3 region has the DNA TGTGCAAGTCGCTTAGTAAATAGACTAGCGGGACTTAATGAGCAGTTCTTC. The genes are TRBV12-2 and TRBJ2-1; the D call TRBD2 from the table was never checked on the DNA. TRBV12-2 is flagged as a pseudogene. CDR3 length equals 17 residues.